Listed below are T cell receptor beta chains from one sample, sequenced in a study of blood T cell repertoires in COVID-19. Produced via immunoSEQ multiplex PCR; TCRdb's table is partial and in-frame only. The sample has fewer than 250,000 clones, 70% to 85% seen once. Sequencing was done on a sample of peripheral blood. These receptors came from a woman in her forties or fifties with acute or convalescent COVID-19. Both conserved end residues are part of each CDR3. A D gene is named only where the DNA matches it firmly. Size is stated for part of the rows, as once, few or many counts, or as a class when the clone is expanded.

abundance: -; d_gene: -; v_gene: TRBV6-5; j_gene: TRBJ2-3; CDR3nt: TGTGCCAGCAGACTACAGGCGGCGAGCACAGATACGCAGTATTTT; CDR3aa: CASRLQAASTDTQYF
abundance: -; d_gene: -; v_gene: TRBV25-1; j_gene: TRBJ1-4; CDR3nt: TGTGCCAGCAGTGAATTAGCCGGGAATGAAAAACTGTTTTTT; CDR3aa: CASSELAGNEKLFF
abundance: -; d_gene: -; v_gene: TRBV27; j_gene: TRBJ2-7; CDR3nt: TGTGCCAGCAGTCTTAGATACTCATTCTACGAGCAGTACTTC; CDR3aa: CASSLRYSFYEQYF
abundance: -; d_gene: -; v_gene: TRBV18; j_gene: TRBJ2-3; CDR3nt: TGTGCCAGCTCACCACCTGCTGGGGGCCACACAGATACGCAGTATTTT; CDR3aa: CASSPPAGGHTDTQYF
abundance: few; d_gene: -; v_gene: TRBV5-4; j_gene: TRBJ1-1; CDR3nt: TGTGCCAGCAGCATGGGACAAGTTAACACTGAAGCTTTCTTT; CDR3aa: CASSMGQVNTEAFF
abundance: -; d_gene: -; v_gene: TRBV20-1; j_gene: TRBJ2-7; CDR3nt: TGCAGTGTCTACAGGGACGAGCAGTACTTC; CDR3aa: CSVYRDEQYF
abundance: once; d_gene: TRBD2; v_gene: TRBV19; j_gene: TRBJ2-7; CDR3nt: TGTGCCAGTAGTATCGGGGGGTCCGAGCAGTACTTC; CDR3aa: CASSIGGSEQYF
abundance: -; d_gene: TRBD1; v_gene: TRBV9; j_gene: TRBJ1-1; CDR3nt: TGTGCCAGCAGCTCTCGGACAGGGAGAACTTTCTTT; CDR3aa: CASSSRTGRTFF
abundance: -; d_gene: -; v_gene: TRBV19; j_gene: TRBJ1-5; CDR3nt: TGTGCCAGTAGTGAACAGGCTTTGGGGCCCCAGCATTTT; CDR3aa: CASSEQALGPQHF
abundance: -; d_gene: -; v_gene: TRBV11-2; j_gene: TRBJ2-7; CDR3nt: TGTGCCAGCAGCATTCTTACCTACGAGCAGTACTTC; CDR3aa: CASSILTYEQYF
abundance: -; d_gene: -; v_gene: TRBV5-5; j_gene: TRBJ1-5; CDR3nt: TGTGCCAGCAGCTTGTACAACGGCGCGGGTCAGCCCCAGCATTTT; CDR3aa: CASSLYNGAGQPQHF
abundance: -; d_gene: TRBD1; v_gene: TRBV10-1; j_gene: TRBJ1-2; CDR3nt: TGCGCCAGCAGTGAACAGGGGAACTATGGCTACACCTTC; CDR3aa: CASSEQGNYGYTF
abundance: few; d_gene: TRBD1; v_gene: TRBV4-2; j_gene: TRBJ1-5; CDR3nt: TGTGCCAGCAGCCTTGGGACAGGGGACAATCAGCCCCAGCATTTT; CDR3aa: CASSLGTGDNQPQHF
abundance: -; d_gene: TRBD1; v_gene: TRBV25-1; j_gene: TRBJ1-6; CDR3nt: TGTGCCAGCTCTGCGGGGACAGGGCATAATTCACCCCTCCACTTT; CDR3aa: CASSAGTGHNSPLHF
abundance: -; d_gene: -; v_gene: TRBV12-1; j_gene: TRBJ1-3; CDR3nt: TGTGCCAGCAGCTTTGACAGGGGGGGAAACACCATATATTTT; CDR3aa: CASSFDRGGNTIYF
abundance: -; d_gene: -; v_gene: TRBV6-6; j_gene: TRBJ1-5; CDR3nt: TGTGCCAGCCGGGAGGGGGAACGGCCCCAGCATTTT; CDR3aa: CASREGERPQHF
abundance: -; d_gene: -; v_gene: TRBV28; j_gene: TRBJ1-1; CDR3nt: TGTGCCAGCAGTTCTTTGGGGCACACTGAAGCTTTCTTT; CDR3aa: CASSSLGHTEAFF
abundance: -; d_gene: -; v_gene: TRBV7-8; j_gene: TRBJ2-3; CDR3nt: TGTGCCAGCAGCCGGTACACAGATACGCAGTATTTT; CDR3aa: CASSRYTDTQYF
abundance: -; d_gene: -; v_gene: TRBV28; j_gene: TRBJ1-2; CDR3nt: TGTGCCAGCAGAAGACAGCTCTGGTCTAACTATGGCTACACCTTC; CDR3aa: CASRRQLWSNYGYTF
abundance: -; d_gene: -; v_gene: TRBV14; j_gene: TRBJ1-6; CDR3nt: TGTGCCAGCAGCCAAGAAACAGGGAATTCACCCCTCCACTTT; CDR3aa: CASSQETGNSPLHF
abundance: -; d_gene: TRBD2; v_gene: TRBV7-2; j_gene: TRBJ2-7; CDR3nt: TGTGCCAGCAGTCGGGGCGCGGGGGAGGCCTACGAGCAGTACTTC; CDR3aa: CASSRGAGEAYEQYF
abundance: -; d_gene: TRBD1; v_gene: TRBV5-8; j_gene: TRBJ2-7; CDR3nt: TGTGCCAGCAGCGCTCGAGAGGGGGCTAGCTCCTACGAGCAGTACTTC; CDR3aa: CASSAREGASSYEQYF
abundance: -; d_gene: -; v_gene: TRBV2; j_gene: TRBJ1-5; CDR3nt: TGTGCCAGCAGTAGAGAATCCTCGCCCAATCAGCCCCAGCATTTT; CDR3aa: CASSRESSPNQPQHF
abundance: -; d_gene: TRBD1; v_gene: TRBV6-5; j_gene: TRBJ1-5; CDR3nt: TGTGCCAGCGGCAAAGCGGGACAGGGGGCTCTGCCCCAGCATTTT; CDR3aa: CASGKAGQGALPQHF
abundance: -; d_gene: TRBD2; v_gene: TRBV11-2; j_gene: TRBJ2-7; CDR3nt: TGTGCCAGCAGCTTAGGGGGGGGACTCGAGCAGTACTTC; CDR3aa: CASSLGGGLEQYF
abundance: -; d_gene: TRBD1; v_gene: TRBV13; j_gene: TRBJ1-1; CDR3nt: TGTGCCAGCAGCCCTCGGGACAGGGGGGGATCTGAAGCTTTCTTT; CDR3aa: CASSPRDRGGSEAFF
abundance: -; d_gene: TRBD1; v_gene: TRBV7-2; j_gene: TRBJ1-3; CDR3nt: TGTGCCAGCAGCTTAGGGGGACAGGGCACAAACACCATATATTTT; CDR3aa: CASSLGGQGTNTIYF
abundance: few; d_gene: TRBD1; v_gene: TRBV5-6; j_gene: TRBJ1-4; CDR3nt: TGTGCCAGCAGCCCGCCACCGGGACAGGGTCTTGAAAAACTGTTTTTT; CDR3aa: CASSPPPGQGLEKLFF
abundance: -; d_gene: -; v_gene: TRBV4-1; j_gene: TRBJ1-5; CDR3nt: TGCGCCAGCAGCCAAGACAGGGGTTTGCCCCAGCATTTT; CDR3aa: CASSQDRGLPQHF
abundance: -; d_gene: TRBD1; v_gene: TRBV30; j_gene: TRBJ2-7; CDR3nt: TGTGCCTGGGGCCGACAGGGAAGAAATGAGCAGTACTTC; CDR3aa: CAWGRQGRNEQYF
abundance: -; d_gene: TRBD1; v_gene: TRBV24-1; j_gene: TRBJ2-3; CDR3nt: TGTGCCACCAGTGAACGACAGGGTTTCACAGATACGCAGTATTTT; CDR3aa: CATSERQGFTDTQYF
abundance: few; d_gene: TRBD1; v_gene: TRBV10-3; j_gene: TRBJ1-4; CDR3nt: TGTGCCATCAGTGAAGGGACAGCGAATGAAAAACTGTTTTTT; CDR3aa: CAISEGTANEKLFF
abundance: -; d_gene: -; v_gene: TRBV19; j_gene: TRBJ2-1; CDR3nt: TGTGCCAGTAGTATAGCAGCGGGACAGGTGAAAACAAATGAGCAGTTCTTC; CDR3aa: CASSIAAGQVKTNEQFF
abundance: -; d_gene: TRBD1; v_gene: TRBV30; j_gene: TRBJ1-5; CDR3nt: TGTGCCTGGAGACGAGGGGGGACAGGGGCGGTTTATAGCAATCAGCCCCAGCATTTT; CDR3aa: CAWRRGGTGAVYSNQPQHF
abundance: -; d_gene: -; v_gene: TRBV19; j_gene: TRBJ1-5; CDR3nt: TGTGCCAGTAGTTTCCAGGGGAATCAGCCCCAGCATTTT; CDR3aa: CASSFQGNQPQHF
abundance: -; d_gene: TRBD1; v_gene: TRBV5-6; j_gene: TRBJ2-1; CDR3nt: TGTGCCAGCAGCCGCTTAGGACAGGGGAGTGAGCAGTTCTTC; CDR3aa: CASSRLGQGSEQFF
abundance: -; d_gene: -; v_gene: TRBV27; j_gene: TRBJ2-7; CDR3nt: TGTGCCAGCAGTAATTACTTCAGGGTCCACGAGCAGTACTTC; CDR3aa: CASSNYFRVHEQYF
abundance: -; d_gene: TRBD2; v_gene: TRBV28; j_gene: TRBJ2-7; CDR3nt: TGTGCCAGCAGTTTACATGCGGGGGCCTACGAGCAGTACTTC; CDR3aa: CASSLHAGAYEQYF
abundance: -; d_gene: -; v_gene: TRBV7-2; j_gene: TRBJ2-7; CDR3nt: TGTGCCAGCAGCTTAGCCCCAGGGAACTACGAGCAGTACTTC; CDR3aa: CASSLAPGNYEQYF
abundance: once; d_gene: TRBD1; v_gene: TRBV3-1/TRBV3-2; j_gene: TRBJ1-1; CDR3nt: TGTGCCAGCAGGAAGGGACAGGTTGGGACTGAAGCTTTCTTT; CDR3aa: CASRKGQVGTEAFF
abundance: -; d_gene: TRBD2; v_gene: TRBV29-1; j_gene: TRBJ2-7; CDR3nt: TGCAGCGTCACTGGGCTCCTAGCGGGAGGGATCTACGAGCAGTACTTC; CDR3aa: CSVTGLLAGGIYEQYF
abundance: -; d_gene: TRBD1; v_gene: TRBV7-9; j_gene: TRBJ1-2; CDR3nt: TGTGCCAGCAGCCTGGGACAGGGTATCTATGGCTACACCTTC; CDR3aa: CASSLGQGIYGYTF
abundance: -; d_gene: -; v_gene: TRBV2; j_gene: TRBJ1-6; CDR3nt: TGTGCCAGCAGTGAAGGGGAGCTCTATAATTCACCCCTCCACTTT; CDR3aa: CASSEGELYNSPLHF
abundance: -; d_gene: -; v_gene: TRBV30; j_gene: TRBJ1-2; CDR3nt: TGTGCCTGGAGTGTTGGCAGGGCTCTCGGCTACACCTTC; CDR3aa: CAWSVGRALGYTF
abundance: -; d_gene: TRBD1; v_gene: TRBV5-1; j_gene: TRBJ1-2; CDR3nt: TGCGCCAGCAGCCCGGACAGGGCGTCTGGCTACACCTTC; CDR3aa: CASSPDRASGYTF
abundance: -; d_gene: TRBD1; v_gene: TRBV27; j_gene: TRBJ2-5; CDR3nt: TGTGCCAGCAGCCCCCGAAAAACAGGGGGCGGGGGAGAGACCCAGTACTTC; CDR3aa: CASSPRKTGGGGETQYF
abundance: once; d_gene: -; v_gene: TRBV28; j_gene: TRBJ1-2; CDR3nt: TGTGCCACCAAACGGGGGGCCGCTAACTATGGCTACACCTTC; CDR3aa: CATKRGAANYGYTF
abundance: -; d_gene: -; v_gene: TRBV6-5; j_gene: TRBJ2-5; CDR3nt: TGTGCCAGCAGGGAGACTGTTCAAGAGACCCAGTACTTC; CDR3aa: CASRETVQETQYF
abundance: -; d_gene: -; v_gene: TRBV3-1/TRBV3-2; j_gene: TRBJ1-1; CDR3nt: TGTGCCAGCAGAGGGGACACTGAAGCTTTCTTT; CDR3aa: CASRGDTEAFF
abundance: -; d_gene: TRBD1; v_gene: TRBV11-2; j_gene: TRBJ1-1; CDR3nt: TGTGCCAGCAGCGAAACAGGGGCGGTAGCCACTGAAGCTTTCTTT; CDR3aa: CASSETGAVATEAFF
abundance: few; d_gene: TRBD1; v_gene: TRBV15; j_gene: TRBJ1-6; CDR3nt: TGTGCCACCAGCAGAGGAAGGACAGGGATCTATAATTCACCCCTCCACTTT; CDR3aa: CATSRGRTGIYNSPLHF
abundance: -; d_gene: -; v_gene: TRBV18; j_gene: TRBJ1-6; CDR3nt: TGTGCCAGCTCCAAAGGGGTTCGGGATTCACCCCTCCACTTT; CDR3aa: CASSKGVRDSPLHF
abundance: -; d_gene: TRBD1; v_gene: TRBV3-1/TRBV3-2; j_gene: TRBJ1-2; CDR3nt: TGTGCCAGCAGCTACACAGGGGGCGACTATGGCTACACCTTC; CDR3aa: CASSYTGGDYGYTF
abundance: few; d_gene: TRBD1; v_gene: TRBV9; j_gene: TRBJ1-2; CDR3nt: TGTGCCAGCAGCCCCCCCCGGACAGGGCCCCATGGCTACACCTTC; CDR3aa: CASSPPRTGPHGYTF
abundance: -; d_gene: -; v_gene: TRBV7-2; j_gene: TRBJ2-3; CDR3nt: TGTGCCAGCAGCTTAAAGCCCGCGTTAGATACGCAGTATTTT; CDR3aa: CASSLKPALDTQYF
abundance: -; d_gene: TRBD1; v_gene: TRBV19; j_gene: TRBJ1-1; CDR3nt: TGTGCCAGTACTGGACAGGCTGTCACTGAAGCTTTCTTT; CDR3aa: CASTGQAVTEAFF
abundance: -; d_gene: TRBD2; v_gene: TRBV4-1; j_gene: TRBJ2-1; CDR3nt: TGCGCCAGCAGCCCGAGGGGCTCAACTAGCGGGGGGTCCTCCTACAATGAGCAGTTCTTC; CDR3aa: CASSPRGSTSGGSSYNEQFF
abundance: once; d_gene: -; v_gene: TRBV6-6; j_gene: TRBJ1-2; CDR3nt: TGTGCCAGCAGTTACGGAGGGGCGCTGAACTATGGCTACACCTTC; CDR3aa: CASSYGGALNYGYTF
abundance: few; d_gene: -; v_gene: TRBV5-8; j_gene: TRBJ1-3; CDR3nt: TGTGCCAGCAGCTTCTGGCAGGGCTCGTCTGGAAACACCATATATTTT; CDR3aa: CASSFWQGSSGNTIYF
abundance: -; d_gene: -; v_gene: TRBV30; j_gene: TRBJ2-5; CDR3nt: TGTGCCTGGGGCGCCCATCGTTACGGAGAAGAGACCCAGTACTTC; CDR3aa: CAWGAHRYGEETQYF